Each of the 20 T cell receptor beta chains below was sequenced from the same sample in a study of CD8+ T cells in alopecia areata. After isolation, RNA underwent reverse transcription to generate cDNA as the sequencing template. The data were produced by immunoSEQ multiplex PCR, yet TCRdb's version contains in-frame clones alone and is incomplete. The sample carries 110,000 to 150,000 clones, about 85% recorded once. Indicated treatment: oral pan-JAK inhibitor, 5-10 mg twice daily. Sequenced material: CD8+ T cells sorted from blood, taken at week 4, from a patient treated with tofacitinib. These TCRs come from a human donor with alopecia areata.

V gene TRBV6-6 combines with J gene TRBJ2-5; 7 bases map to TRBD2. Trimming removed 0 bases from V and 2 bases from J; junction bases left unmatched: 3. The germline V gene encodes CDR1 MNHNY and CDR2 SVGAGI (reference sequence). The CDR3 contains 15 residues. CDR3 protein: CASSYSREAQETQYF. CDR3 DNA sequence: TGTGCCAGCAGTTACTCCCGGGAGGCACAAGAGACCCAGTACTTC.

The chain joins TRBV7-9 to TRBJ1-5; 7 nucleotides line up with TRBD1. The V segment lost 5 bases and the J segment 2 bases; nucleotides outside the gene matches: 12. The germline V gene encodes CDR1 SEHNR and CDR2 FQNEAQ (reference sequence). The CDR3 totals 17 residues. CDR3 in DNA: TGTGCCAGCAGCCACTCTTCGTCAGGGGGGGGCAATCAGCCCCAGCATTTT. Its translation is CASSHSSSGGGNQPQHF.

Note on this clone: One end of the junction fails to match germline, which may point to a read error. Here the CDR3 reads CASSQSRQDMLF. CDR3 nucleotides: TGTGCCAGCAGCCAATCTAGACAGGATATGCTCTTC. V gene TRBV7-9 combines with J gene TRBJ2-1, with D tentatively TRBD1 (6 bases). Germline V lookup: CDR1 SEHNR, CDR2 FQNEAQ (reference sequence). The CDR3 covers 12 residues. The full variable domain, its missing parts supplied by reference TRBV7-9 and TRBJ2-1, is DTGVSQNPRHKITKRGQNVTFRCDPISEHNRLYWYRQTLGQGPEFLTYFQNEAQLEKSRLLSDRFSAERPKGSFSTLEIQRTEQGDSAMYLCASSQSRQDMLFGPGTRLTVL.

CDR3 sequence reads: CASSLGTYSPLHF. Here the CDR3 DNA reads TGTGCCAGCAGTCTAGGGACCTACTCACCCCTCCACTTT. The gene calls are TRBV6-5 and TRBJ1-6; weak D call: TRBD1 (5 bases). V lost 5 bases and J lost 10, with 12 bases in between. Germline V CDR1 and CDR2: MNHEY, SVGAGI. This CDR3 spans 13 amino acids.

V is TRBV29-1 and J is TRBJ2-2, with D perhaps TRBD1 (5 bases). Germline-derived CDR1 and CDR2 are SQVTM and ANQGSEA. V was cut by 3 bases and J by 6 bases, with 8 bases left in between. The length of the CDR3 is 12 residues. DNA of the CDR3: TGCAGCGTTGACCAGGGCTCCGGGGAGCTGTTTTTT. It encodes CSVDQGSGELFF.

The gene calls are TRBV29-1 and TRBJ1-2; D call uncertain. The CDR3 sequence is 10 residues long. V dropped 2 bases and J dropped 7 bases, with 5 bases sitting between them. Per the germline V gene, CDR1 is SQVTM and CDR2 is ANQGSEA. The CDR3 sequence: CSVEWGGYTF. The CDR3 DNA sequence: TGCAGCGTTGAATGGGGTGGCTACACCTTC.

The genes are TRBV7-9 and TRBJ2-3, with D unresolved. CDR1 SEHNR and CDR2 FQNEAQ come from the germline V gene (reference sequence). The V end was cut by 4 bases, the J end by 2 bases, with 7 bases between. The CDR3 covers 13 residues. The CDR3, as DNA: TGTGCCAGCAGCTCACCATTCACAGATACGCAGTATTTT. Translated: CASSSPFTDTQYF.

V is TRBV29-1 and J is TRBJ2-5; possibly TRBD2 for D (6 bases). The CDR3 has 13 amino acids. Germline CDR1 and CDR2: SQVTM and ANQGSEA. V was trimmed by 4 bases and J by 5 bases, leaving 14 bases between them. Here the CDR3 reads CSVGLRGAETQYF. The CDR3 region has the DNA TGCAGCGTTGGGCTTCGCGGGGCGGAGACCCAGTACTTC.

The gene calls are TRBV27 and TRBJ2-3, with no clear D. Between the trimmed V and J ends, which lost 5 bases and 6 bases, there was a span of 9 bases. Looked up from germline, CDR1 is MNHEY and CDR2 is SMNVEV (reference sequence). The CDR3 spans 12 residues. CDR3 nucleotides: TGTGCCAGCAGTCTTAGATCCGATACGCAGTATTTT. This encodes CASSLRSDTQYF.

The chain combines TRBV7-9 with TRBJ2-5; D might be TRBD2 (6 bases). Germline lookup yields CDR1 SEHNR and CDR2 FQNEAQ (reference sequence). V lost 5 bases, J lost 2 bases, and 18 bases lay in between. The CDR3 length is 16 residues. The CDR3 DNA reads TGTGCCAGCAGCCGGCGGGGAGATGAGGCACAAGAGACCCAGTACTTC. Protein sequence: CASSRRGDEAQETQYF.

V usage is TRBV14 and J usage is TRBJ1-1; D unclear. Trimming took off 3 bases at V and 2 bases at J, with 7 bases between the two ends. The CDR3 length is 13 residues. Germline values: CDR1 SGHDN, CDR2 FVKESK. CDR3: CASSQGFNTEAFF. DNA for the CDR3: TGTGCCAGCAGCCAGGGTTTTAACACTGAAGCTTTCTTT.

The V gene is TRBV30, the J gene TRBJ2-7; no firm D call. V lost 7 bases and J 5 bases, leaving 15 bases between the germline ends. This CDR3 region has 12 residues. Germline V gene sequence: CDR1 GTSNPN, CDR2 SVGIG (reference sequence). The CDR3 coding sequence is TGTGCCTTTGACCGATTCCGTGACGAGCAGTACTTC. Its protein product is CAFDRFRDEQYF.

This clone occurred a few times. The chain couples TRBV29-1 to TRBJ2-1; D is unresolved. V was clipped by 5 bases and J by 8 bases, with 7 bases between them. Germline lookup yields CDR1 SQVTM and CDR2 ANQGSEA. The CDR3 runs 10 residues. This CDR3 reads CSVHFDEQFF. CDR3 coding DNA: TGCAGCGTTCACTTCGATGAGCAGTTCTTC.

CDR3 residues: CSALCDCAYNEQFF. In DNA, the CDR3 is TGCAGCGCCCTTTGTGACTGTGCCTACAATGAGCAGTTCTTC. The chain recombines TRBV29-1 with TRBJ2-1; D remains unclear. In germline, CDR1 is SQVTM, CDR2 ANQGSEA. The CDR3 totals 14 residues. Trimming took 7 bases from V and 2 from J, leaving 15 bases between them.

The rearrangement uses TRBV4-1 and TRBJ2-7; no clear D. Per germline, CDR1 MGHRA and CDR2 YSYEKL. Trimming removed 1 base from V and 4 bases from J, with 11 bases in between. The CDR3 length is 14 residues. CDR3 sequence reads: CASSQGLGWYEQYF. CDR3 bases: TGCGCCAGCAGCCAAGGACTTGGATGGTACGAGCAGTACTTC.

In this sample, this clone turned up a few times. The chain recombines TRBV5-1 with TRBJ2-3, with a tentative D call TRBD1 (6 bases). The V and J ends lost 3 bases and 0 bases respectively, with 11 bases between them. This CDR3 comprises 15 residues. The germline V gene has CDR1 SGHRS and CDR2 YFSETQ. The CDR3 nucleotides read TGCGCCAGCAGCTGGGTCCAGGGGAGCACAGATACGCAGTATTTT. It specifies CASSWVQGSTDTQYF.

The J gene is TRBJ1-5, the V gene TRBV11-2, with no clear D. V lost 0 bases and J 5 bases, leaving 8 bases between the germline ends. The germline gives CDR1 SGHAT, CDR2 FQNNGV. The CDR3 is 14 residues long. CDR3 DNA: TGTGCCAGCAGCTTAGATTACGTGGATCAGCCCCAGCATTTT. This sequence encodes CASSLDYVDQPQHF.

The chain is built from TRBV6-6 and TRBJ1-5, with D uncertain. The V end lost 6 bases, the J end lost 15 bases, and 12 bases lay between the germline ends. The CDR3 runs to 10 residues. Germline CDR1 MNHNY, CDR2 SVGAGI (reference sequence). The CDR3 DNA reads as TGTGCCAGCAGCGCCGTCACCTTGCATTTT. Protein: CASSAVTLHF.

The V call is TRBV7-3, the J call TRBJ2-5, with D perhaps matching TRBD2 (6 bases). CDR3 length equals 17 residues. V was pared by 3 bases and J by 2 bases, with 19 bases between. CDR1 and CDR2 from the germline V gene are SGHTA and FQGTGA. CDR3 loop: CASSFGERARGQETQYF. The CDR3 DNA reads TGTGCCAGCAGCTTCGGGGAGCGCGCGCGGGGACAAGAGACCCAGTACTTC.

In this sample, this clone turned up once. The chain joins TRBV29-1 to TRBJ1-2; TRBD1 might be the D (5 bases). V was pared by 5 bases and J by 4 bases, with 11 bases between. The length of the CDR3 is 12 residues. Per germline, CDR1 SQVTM and CDR2 ANQGSEA. Written as DNA, the CDR3 is TGCAGCGTTTCGGGGGAGCGCTATGGCTACACCTTC. Protein: CSVSGERYGYTF. Looking up the rest from reference TRBV29-1 and TRBJ1-2 gives the full variable domain: SAVISQKPSRDICQRGTSLTIQCQVDSQVTMMFWYRQQPGQSLTLIATANQGSEATYESGFVIDKFPISRPNLTFSTLTVSNMSPEDSSIYLCSVSGERYGYTFGSGTRLTVV.